This TCR beta chain was retrieved from a study of blood T cell repertoires in COVID-19. Per the original methods: The authors estimated nucleated cell counts from reference gene primer amplification. Generated by immunoSEQ multiplex PCR, the TCRdb table keeps only in-frame clones and is missing some. That table is the source of V, J and clone size, and D and trimming were worked out from the DNA. The data show about 130,000 clones, approximately 89% seen once. The Seattle site enrolled patients during active infection and followed them longitudinally. The CDR3 covers 12 residues. The germline CDR1 and CDR2 sequences are MDHEN and SYDVKM. Trimming pared 2 bases from V and 7 bases from J, leaving 8 bases between.

The chain carries TRBV28 and TRBJ1-2; D unclear. The receptor was derived from a woman aged 80 or over with COVID-19, enrolled during active disease. The specimen sequenced was peripheral blood. As DNA, the CDR3 is TGTGCCAGCAGTTTACTAGTGAGTGGCTACACCTTC. Translating it yields CASSLLVSGYTF.